This T cell receptor beta chain was sequenced during a study of read filtering for tumor transcriptome and immune sequencing (dated by TCRdb to the early 2020s). Turning to the overall study: The cohort was composed of about 18 male and 14 to 15 female patients, with a mean age of about 68 years and an age range of roughly 40 to 80. After DNase treatment, whole-transcriptome libraries were prepared with the TruSeq RNA Access Library Prep Kit. One main goal was a read-filtering strategy for immune repertoire data, in particular deciding whether clonotypes backed by only one read should be removed. TCR repertoires obtained by targeted immune repertoire sequencing and by bulk whole-transcriptome sequencing performed on the same bone marrow samples were compared. TCR-region mapped reads per sample ranged from about 3.5 to 11 million with IR-seq versus only about 85 to 1,300 with RNA-seq. By revised international staging, eight or nine patients were R-ISS I, approximately 15 were R-ISS II and 7 were R-ISS III.

The research as a whole found: Removing single-read clonotypes increased the correlation between IR-seq and RNA-seq shared clonotype proportions. Compared with RNA-seq, IR-seq captured clonotypes at much greater depth and more reliably, and a smaller IR-seq throughput was enough to identify most of the shared clonotypes. Rather than purified T cells, the sorted CD138-negative fraction was a mixed bone marrow immune population. Single-read clonotypes made up about 87% of clonotypes but 3% to 3.5% of total reads in IR-seq, and approximately 73% of clonotypes and approximately 48% of reads in RNA-seq.

Every patient had bone marrow sampled at the time of active disease. Ficoll-Hypaque density gradient centrifugation was used to isolate bone marrow mononuclear cells. To remove myeloma plasma cells, the cells were labeled with CD138 magnetic microbeads on a MACS separator, and CD138-negative cells were then collected by negative selection. Flow cytometry with CD138 antibodies on an Attune NxT was used to check how pure the isolated cells were. Total RNA was extracted using TRIzol reagent and was quantified on a NanoDrop spectrophotometer. For each patient, paired RNA-seq and IR-seq were run on the CD138-negative bone marrow sample from that patient. Relative to germline, V is missing 7 bases and J is missing 0 bases, with 9 bases of the junction outside any gene match. CDR1 and CDR2 are read off the germline V gene (reference sequence) as SGHNT and YYREEE. The CDR3, from cysteine to phenylalanine, totals 17 residues. Only CDR3 DNA remains: 51 bases, in frame from the first base.

This clonotype was counted at least ten times. The antigen it recognizes is unknown. Base-call qualities are not available, and no considerably larger clone is one nucleotide away. The Immunoverse kit was used to build TCR libraries from 400 ng RNA, with molecular barcoded adaptors covering alpha/delta and beta/gamma chains. TCR library preparation used the same RNA that was used for transcriptome sequencing. TCR libraries were sequenced on an Illumina HiSeq 4000 with 2 x 150 cycles. On the study's bioinformatics: Using MiXCR, which included quality filtering and error correction, TCR reads were aligned to human V, D, J and C references and then assembled into CDR3 clonotypes. Clonotype counts and gene usage diversity were analyzed with the tcR package in R. Raw mapping reads were checked after the RNA-seq reads had been mapped by STAR aligner version 2.5.3a onto the human GRCh37 genome. To test the effect of sequencing depth on detected clonotypes, IR-seq fastq files were randomly downsampled using Seqtk 1.3. Starting from the raw public reads, TCRdb applied fastp trimming at Q25, assembled clones with MiXCR and retained in-frame beta chains. Records with the same CDR3 protein are collapsed into one entry carrying the most frequent genes and DNA. Here the V and J calls rest on TCRdb's processing, not on the authors' analysis. In all, the sample holds fewer than 35,000 distinct CDR3 sequences, and less than 20% of those were seen once. The ten largest clones capture 15% to 20% of the sample.

This TCR was recovered from a donor over 35 with multiple myeloma. Sequencing was performed on a population of CD138-negative cells sorted from bone marrow. The intended sense of this specimen's cell subset or site label: bone marrow mononuclear cells depleted of CD138+ plasma/myeloma cells by negative magnetic selection. Recombination joined TRBV5-4 with TRBJ2-5; TRBD2 lines up with 13 middle nucleotides. The DNA sequence is TGTGCCAGCCAAGCCGGGACTAGCGGGACTTACCAAGAGACCCAGTACTTC. This sequence encodes CASQAGTSGTYQETQYF.